This T cell receptor (beta chain) derives from a study of blood T cell repertoires in COVID-19. Study summary: COVID-19 samples, acute and convalescent, were from the United States, Italy and Spain. In each case, the material was cDNA or gDNA derived from T cells, B-cell-depleted T cells, or PBMCs.

This CDR3 contains 13 residues. CDR1 and CDR2 from the germline V gene are MNHEY and SMNVEV (reference sequence). V lost 8 bases to trimming and J lost 7 bases, with 12 bases between them. The data were produced by immunoSEQ multiplex PCR, yet TCRdb's version contains in-frame clones alone and is incomplete. The repertoire consists of 40,000 to 55,000 clones, with over 80% occurring once and the leading ten covering over 15%. The clonotype originates from a man aged 40-49 years with acute or convalescent COVID-19. The V and J genes are TRBV27 and TRBJ1-6; D ambiguous. The sample taken for sequencing was peripheral blood. CDR3 residues: CASGRRENSPLHF. CDR3 nucleotide sequence: TGTGCCAGCGGTCGGCGGGAAAATTCACCCCTCCACTTT.